The 32 T cell receptor beta chains presented below share a single source sample, sequenced in a study of T-cell memory formation after mild COVID-19. Each CDR3 protein gets one entry after TCRdb re-called the 5' RACE reads with MiXCR. Of hundreds of thousands of distinct CDR3 sequences detected, about 16% appear once; the ten largest clones hold approximately 25%. Sequences were obtained from PBMCs or a T cell subset sorted from them (not recorded which). Source of these receptors: a man aged 18 to 29 who had mild COVID-19 (a few samples of this study predate the infection). Cell type and time point are not known.

The gene calls are TRBV27 and TRBJ1-1; possibly TRBD1 for D (6 bases). V was cut by 5 bases and J by 6 bases, with 19 bases left in between. The CDR3 has 15 residues. Germline V gives CDR1 MNHEY, CDR2 SMNVEV (reference sequence). The DNA of the CDR3 is TGTGCCAGCAGTCCAGGGGCCTCCCGCCGTGCTGAAGCTTTCTTT. Amino acid sequence: CASSPGASRRAEAFF.

A few counts support this clonotype. The chain couples TRBV6-5 to TRBJ1-2; maybe TRBD1 (6 bases). V lost 0 bases and J 4 bases, leaving 12 bases between the germline ends. CDR3 size: 15 residues. Germline V gene lookup returns CDR1 MNHEY and CDR2 SVGAGI. This chain's CDR3 is CASSYSLGHLYGYTF. CDR3 bases: TGTGCCAGCAGTTACTCGCTGGGACATCTCTATGGCTACACCTTC.

This clonotype was seen a handful of times. This chain connects TRBV7-9 to TRBJ1-6, with no clear D. The CDR3 is 13 amino acids. Germline CDR1 SEHNR, CDR2 FQNEAQ (reference sequence). Trimming left V 4 bases short and J 7 bases short, with 8 bases between. CDR3 amino acids: CASSSHLNSPLHF. The DNA for the CDR3 is TGTGCCAGCAGCTCCCATTTGAATTCACCCCTCCACTTT.

This chain joins TRBV6-5 and TRBJ1-1; tentative D call: TRBD1 (5 bases). The CDR3 covers 14 residues. CDR1 is MNHEY, CDR2 SVGAGI, per germline. The V end was cut by 7 bases, the J end by 6 bases, with 18 bases between. CDR3 residues: CASKPPGRRSEAFF. As DNA, the CDR3 is TGTGCCAGCAAGCCTCCGGGACGGAGGTCTGAAGCTTTCTTT.

This clonotype turned up a few times. V and J are TRBV10-3 and TRBJ2-2, with D possibly being TRBD1 (6 bases). Looked up from germline, CDR1 is ENHRY and CDR2 is SYGVKD. This CDR3 has 12 residues. V gave up 5 bases and J gave up 6 bases, with 7 bases separating them. In nucleotides, the CDR3 is TGTGCCATCAGTTACAGGGCCGGGGAGCTGTTTTTT. Translation gives CAISYRAGELFF.

This clonotype was detected only a few times. The CDR3 region has the DNA TGTGCCAGCAGCTTTTCATGGGGGGGGCAAGAGACCCAGTACTTC. Translating gives CASSFSWGGQETQYF. The genes are TRBV7-6 and TRBJ2-5; 7 bases fit TRBD2. CDR3 length equals 15 residues. Losses at the gene ends were 3 bases for V and 2 bases for J; bases not matched to a gene: 6. In germline, CDR1 is SGHVS, CDR2 FNYEAQ.

The table lists this clonotype with many counts. The chain has TRBV5-4 and TRBJ2-3; 10 bases are shared with TRBD2. Trimming cost V 0 bases and J 1 base; bases outside gene matches: 5. The CDR3 covers 17 residues. CDR1 is SGHNT, CDR2 YYREEE, per germline (reference sequence). In DNA, the CDR3 is TGTGCCAGCAGCTTGGCCGCAGGGACTAGCGGCACAGATACGCAGTATTTT. Its protein product is CASSLAAGTSGTDTQYF.

This clonotype has a handful of counts. The genes are TRBV20-1 and TRBJ2-5; the D gene is possibly TRBD2 (6 bases). The CDR3 is 13 residues long. V lost 3 bases and J lost 1, with 9 bases in between. Per germline, CDR1 DFQATT and CDR2 SNEGSKA (reference sequence). CDR3 coding DNA: TGCAGTGCTAGGCGGGACGGCCAAGAGACCCAGTACTTC. Its translation is CSARRDGQETQYF.

V gene TRBV20-1 combines with J gene TRBJ1-1; D not resolved. This CDR3 has 13 amino acids. The V gene's germline CDR1 is DFQATT and CDR2 SNEGSKA (reference sequence). Trimming took 2 bases from V and 0 from J, leaving 7 bases between them. The CDR3 reads CSARQFVNTEAFF. Here the CDR3 DNA reads TGCAGTGCTAGACAATTCGTGAACACTGAAGCTTTCTTT.

This clonotype was counted a few times. The rearrangement links TRBV4-1 to TRBJ2-7; 8 nucleotides match TRBD1. Germline CDR1 MGHRA, CDR2 YSYEKL. J gave up 3 bases and V 4 bases, and 17 bases lay outside the gene matches. There are 18 residues in the CDR3. CDR3 amino acids: CASSRNDPSGGANYEQYV. The CDR3 DNA sequence: TGCGCCAGCAGCCGGAACGACCCGTCAGGGGGCGCGAACTACGAGCAGTACGTC.

J is TRBJ1-2 and V is TRBV7-2; 8 bases align to TRBD1. CDR3 length: 17 amino acids. CDR1 is SGHTA and CDR2 is FQGNSA in the germline V gene. V lost 5 bases to trimming and J lost 4 bases; unmatched junction nucleotides: 15. CDR3 residues: CASSTPRGQVEGYGYTF. Written as DNA, the CDR3 is TGTGCCAGCAGCACACCCCGGGGACAGGTCGAGGGCTATGGCTACACCTTC. Using reference TRBV7-2 and TRBJ1-2 for the parts outside the CDR3, the full variable domain is GAGVSQSPSNKVTEKGKDVELRCDPISGHTALYWYRQSLGQGLEFLIYFQGNSAPDKSGLPSDRFSAERTGGSVSTLTIQRTQQEDSAVYLCASSTPRGQVEGYGYTFGSGTRLTVV.

This clonotype came up a few times. This rearrangement joins TRBV7-9 to TRBJ1-1; D is ambiguous. CDR1 and CDR2 (germline): SEHNR, FQNEAQ (reference sequence). The CDR3 spans 16 residues. Trimming shortened V by 1 base and J by 5 bases, and 17 bases separated the two germline ends. The CDR3 coding sequence is TGTGCCAGCAGCTTAGTCGGAGAAGGAGAGAGAACTGAAGCTTTCTTT. It encodes CASSLVGEGERTEAFF.

J is TRBJ1-4 and V is TRBV2; TRBD1 is a possible D gene (5 bases). The V gene's germline CDR1 is SNHLY and CDR2 FYNNEI. The CDR3 loop spans 15 amino acids. V lost 3 bases and J lost 5, with 13 bases in between. The CDR3 nucleotides read TGTGCCAGCAGTGATCGGTTGCCAGGGAATGAAAAACTGTTTTTT. This codes for CASSDRLPGNEKLFF.

This clonotype appeared many times. This chain uses TRBV5-6 with TRBJ2-1; D uncertain. V lost 0 bases to trimming and J lost 6 bases, with 7 bases between them. This CDR3 has 13 residues. Germline CDR1 and CDR2: SGHDT and YYEEEE. The CDR3 DNA reads TGTGCCAGCAGCTTGGGGGCCCCCAATGAGCAGTTCTTC. Protein sequence: CASSLGAPNEQFF. Full variable domain (outside the CDR3, taken from reference TRBV5-6 and TRBJ2-1): DAGVTQSPTHLIKTRGQQVTLRCSPKSGHDTVSWYQQALGQGPQFIFQYYEEEERQRGNFPDRFSGHQFPNYSSELNVNALLLGDSALYLCASSLGAPNEQFFGPGTRLTVL.

The chain is built from TRBV6-2 or TRBV6-3 and TRBJ2-6; D is ambiguous. CDR1 and CDR2 (germline): MNHEY, SVGEGT. Between the trimmed V and J ends, which lost 5 bases and 0 bases, there was a span of 8 bases. The CDR3 covers 15 residues. CDR3 region: CASSLGPSGANVLTF. The CDR3 nucleotides read TGTGCCAGCAGTCTCGGACCCTCTGGGGCCAACGTCCTGACTTTC.

The CDR3 loop is CASSPPGLNYGYTF. As DNA, the CDR3 is TGCGCCAGCAGCCCCCCGGGTCTTAACTATGGCTACACCTTC. The V and J genes are TRBV4-1 and TRBJ1-2; D ambiguous. Trimming left V 4 bases short and J 1 base short, with 10 bases between. CDR3 length: 14 residues. Germline assignment: CDR1 MGHRA and CDR2 YSYEKL.

The chain links TRBV20-1 to TRBJ1-5; a possible D gene is TRBD1 (5 bases). The CDR3 loop spans 14 amino acids. In germline, CDR1 is DFQATT, CDR2 SNEGSKA (reference sequence). The ends were cut back, 1 base at V and 4 bases at J, with 11 bases in the middle. This CDR3 reads CSARGWDGNQPQHF. CDR3 DNA sequence: TGCAGTGCTAGAGGTTGGGACGGGAATCAGCCCCAGCATTTT.

The rearrangement links TRBV2 to TRBJ2-1, with D possibly being TRBD1 (6 bases). The germline V gene has CDR1 SNHLY and CDR2 FYNNEI. CDR3 length: 13 amino acids. The V gene lost 6 bases and the J gene lost 6 bases, with 12 bases spanning the gap. CDR3 DNA: TGTGCCAGCAGGGACAGATTCGTCAATGAGCAGTTCTTC. As protein: CASRDRFVNEQFF.

V usage is TRBV15 and J usage is TRBJ2-3, with 8 nucleotides matching TRBD1. The V segment lost 8 bases and the J segment 3 bases; nucleotides outside the gene matches: 7. CDR3 length: 14 amino acids. From germline, CDR1 is LNHNV and CDR2 YYDKDF (reference sequence). The CDR3 DNA reads as TGTGCCACCTCGGACAGGGTCGAGACAGATACGCAGTATTTT. Translating gives CATSDRVETDTQYF.

This clonotype has just a few counts. The chain carries TRBV21-1 and TRBJ2-7; TRBD1 reflects the table's D call only, with no check against the DNA. TRBV21-1 is recorded as a pseudogene. This CDR3 is built from 15 residues. The CDR3 bases are TGTGCCAGCAGCACAATCCGGGACGGCAACTACGAGCAGTACGTC. The encoded protein is CASSTIRDGNYEQYV.

V gene TRBV5-1 combines with J gene TRBJ2-2; TRBD2 aligns across 11 bases. The CDR3 has 15 residues. V lost 7 bases, J lost 4 bases, and 6 bases stayed unmatched. From germline, CDR1 is SGHRS and CDR2 YFSETQ. CDR3 sequence (DNA): TGCGCCAGCCAAGTTGGGACTAGCGGCACCGGGGAGCTGTTTTTT. Protein sequence: CASQVGTSGTGELFF.

This clonotype was observed a few times. This chain joins TRBV2 and TRBJ2-3; 7 nucleotides agree with TRBD2. Germline V lookup: CDR1 SNHLY, CDR2 FYNNEI. Trimming took 10 bases from V and 2 from J; bases not matched to a gene: 6. The CDR3 is 13 residues long. The CDR3 DNA is TGTGCCACCTCGGGGGGTTTCACAGATACGCAGTATTTT. Translating it yields CATSGGFTDTQYF.

There are a few counts of this clonotype. The rearrangement joins TRBV12-3 or TRBV12-4 to TRBJ2-7, with 8 bases fitting TRBD1. This CDR3 comprises 14 residues. The V segment lost 6 bases and the J segment 5 bases; nucleotides outside the gene matches: 9. The CDR3, as DNA: TGTGCCAGCAGGCACAGGGGGAAACCAAACGAGCAGTACGTC. Protein product: CASRHRGKPNEQYV.

This clonotype was detected only a few times. The chain joins TRBV12-3 or TRBV12-4 to TRBJ1-1, with no clear D. The CDR3 sequence is 14 residues long. V lost 6 bases and J 5 bases, leaving 16 bases between the germline ends. CDR3 DNA sequence: TGTGCCAGCAGCCCCGGGATTGGGTGGACTGAAGCTTTCTTT. Translating gives CASSPGIGWTEAFF.

There are a few counts of this clonotype. The chain couples TRBV6-1 to TRBJ1-2; tentative D call: TRBD1 (5 bases). The CDR3 covers 15 residues. CDR1 is MNHNS, CDR2 SASEGT, per germline. V was shortened by 4 bases and J by 5 bases, with 17 bases between the two germline ends. The CDR3 sequence: CASSGLRDLNYGYTF. CDR3 sequence (DNA): TGTGCCAGCAGTGGGTTACGGGACCTCAATTATGGCTACACCTTC.

J is TRBJ2-3 and V is TRBV9, with 10 bases fitting TRBD2. The CDR3 contains 15 residues. Per the germline V gene, CDR1 is SGDLS and CDR2 is YYNGEE. V shed 2 bases and J 1 base; nucleotides not matched to a gene: 1. The DNA for the CDR3 is TGTGCCAGCAGCGTGCTAGCGGGGGGCACAGATACGCAGTATTTT. Translated, it gives CASSVLAGGTDTQYF. The complete variable domain, with remaining parts taken from reference TRBV9 and TRBJ2-3, reads DSGVTQTPKHLITATGQRVTLRCSPRSGDLSVYWYQQSLDQGLQFLIQYYNGEERAKGNILERFSAQQFPDLHSELNLSSLELGDSALYFCASSVLAGGTDTQYFGPGTRLTVL.

This clonotype was detected many times. J is TRBJ2-5 and V is TRBV23-1; D might be TRBD1 (6 bases). TRBV23-1 is labeled an ORF, and its function is uncertain. Trimming pared 6 bases from V and 1 base from J, leaving 12 bases between. CDR3 length: 14 residues. The CDR3 coding sequence is TGCGCCAGCAGGACAGGACTTCCCCAAGAGACCCAGTACTTC. This sequence encodes CASRTGLPQETQYF.

This clonotype was counted only a few times. The chain joins TRBV11-1 to TRBJ2-2; TRBD2 agrees at 8 bases. Per germline, CDR1 SGHAT and CDR2 FQDESV (reference sequence). Losses at the gene ends were 1 base for V and 3 bases for J; bases not matched to a gene: 1. The CDR3 has 15 residues. The CDR3 reads CASSLGTSYTGELFF. The CDR3 DNA reads as TGTGCCAGCAGCTTAGGGACTAGCTACACCGGGGAGCTGTTTTTT.

In its sample, this clonotype was seen a few times. The genes are TRBV12-3 or TRBV12-4 and TRBJ1-2; 8 bases align to TRBD1. This CDR3 is built from 14 residues. Germline trimming cut 5 bases from V and 8 bases from J; bases unmatched to any gene: 10. The CDR3 DNA reads as TGTGCCAGCAGTCCTGGACAGGGATCTATGGGCTACACCTTC. This codes for CASSPGQGSMGYTF.

The chain employs TRBV7-3 and TRBJ2-3; 8 positions match TRBD1. V trimming: 5 bases; J trimming: 4 bases; junction bases outside the gene matches: 8. The CDR3 has 15 amino acids. The germline CDR1 and CDR2 sequences are SGHTA and FQGTGA. This chain's CDR3 is CASSGQGWRADTQYF. The CDR3 coding sequence is TGTGCCAGCAGCGGACAGGGTTGGCGGGCAGATACGCAGTATTTT. The variable domain in full, completed from reference TRBV7-3 and TRBJ2-3, reads GAGVSQTPSNKVTEKGKYVELRCDPISGHTALYWYRQSLGQGPEFLIYFQGTGAADDSGLPNDRFFAVRPEGSVSTLKIQRTERGDSAVYLCASSGQGWRADTQYFGPGTRLTVL.

This clonotype occurred many times. This chain uses TRBV11-2 with TRBJ2-5; D ambiguous. V lost 5 bases and J lost 1, with 11 bases in between. Looked up from germline, CDR1 is SGHAT and CDR2 is FQNNGV. The CDR3 contains 14 residues. The DNA for the CDR3 is TGTGCCAGCAGCCCTTATAAGCTCCAAGAGACCCAGTACTTC. Protein: CASSPYKLQETQYF.

This clonotype was observed a handful of times. The rearrangement links TRBV30 to TRBJ1-5, with D hard to call. With 2 bases removed from V and 1 base from J, the gap between germline ends came to 6 bases. Germline loops: CDR1 GTSNPN, CDR2 SVGIG (reference sequence). This CDR3 is built from 13 residues. CDR3 nucleotide sequence: TGTGCCTGGAGTCTGGAGAGCAATCAGCCCCAGCATTTT. It translates to CAWSLESNQPQHF.